This T cell receptor beta chain appears in the sequencing data of a study of T cell repertoires in ileal Crohn's disease. The method was immunoSEQ multiplex PCR; TCRdb's version includes in-frame clones alone and lacks a portion of them. The table lists approximately 15,000 clones, more than 75% of them singletons. This sample's time point: inflamed ileum from the surgical specimen. Sequencing input: ileal tissue. This TCR derives from an adult with Crohn's disease.

CDR3: CASSLKGQGLSRDTQYF. CDR3 nucleotide sequence: TGTGCCAGCAGCTTAAAGGGACAGGGGTTGTCTAGAGATACGCAGTATTTT. The genes are TRBV7-3 and TRBJ2-3; TRBD1 agrees at 10 bases. Germline values: CDR1 SGHTA, CDR2 FQGTGA. The CDR3 is 17 amino acids. The V segment lost 1 base and the J segment 5 bases; nucleotides outside the gene matches: 9.